The 2 T cell receptor beta chains in this list originate from one sample, sequenced in a study of cytomegalovirus exposure and HLA in healthy donors. The data were produced by immunoSEQ multiplex PCR, yet TCRdb's version contains in-frame clones alone and is incomplete. The table includes around 69,000 clones, roughly 95% detected once. Sequenced sample: PBMCs. Receptor source: a woman aged 18-29 years in good health and CMV-seropositive.

The chain employs TRBV19 and TRBJ2-7; a weak D match, TRBD1 (5 bases). CDR3 length: 13 amino acids. Looked up from germline, CDR1 is LNHDA and CDR2 is SQIVND (reference sequence). The V end lost 4 bases, the J end lost 2 bases, and 9 bases lay between the germline ends. This CDR3 reads CASSRGRAYEQYF. CDR3 DNA sequence: TGTGCCAGTAGTAGGGGCAGGGCCTACGAGCAGTACTTC.

V and J are TRBV7-9 and TRBJ1-4, with 7 nucleotides matching TRBD1. V lost 5 bases and J lost 8; bases outside the gene matches: 14. CDR1 SEHNR and CDR2 FQNEAQ come from the germline V gene (reference sequence). CDR3 length equals 16 residues. CDR3 protein: CASSQWVGTGDEKLFF. The CDR3 DNA sequence: TGTGCCAGCAGCCAATGGGTGGGAACAGGGGACGAAAAACTGTTTTTT.